These 26 T cell receptor beta chains were all obtained from the same sample, sequenced in a study of patients and donors after allogeneic stem cell transplantation. TCRdb re-called the RT-PCR reads through MiXCR, storing one row per CDR3 protein. The sample holds approximately 160,000 distinct CDR3 sequences; roughly 31% are singletons and the top ten take approximately 3%. The sequencing sample was made of blood, either unsorted or a sorted T cell fraction (not recorded which). The receptor set was obtained from a human donor who was either an allogeneic HSCT recipient or a stem cell or donor lymphocyte infusion donor (not recorded which). It is not recorded whose cells these are; they may come from a transplant donor.

V is TRBV4-3 and J is TRBJ2-7, with TRBD1 identical over 9 bases. This CDR3 spans 14 amino acids. The ends lost 6 bases at V and 6 bases at J; junction bases unmatched: 9. The V gene's germline CDR1 is LGHNA and CDR2 YSLEER. CDR3 nucleotide sequence: TGCGCCAGCAGTCCCGGGACAGGGATCGGCGAGCAGTACTTC. This gives the protein CASSPGTGIGEQYF.

V is TRBV12-3 or TRBV12-4 and J is TRBJ2-2; D uncertain. Trimming removed 10 bases at V and 5 bases at J, with 11 bases between. The CDR3 spans 12 residues. CDR3 coding DNA: TGTGCCAACAGACCCGATACCGGGGAGCTGTTTTTT. Protein sequence: CANRPDTGELFF.

The rearrangement uses TRBV7-9 and TRBJ2-7, with D uncertain. This CDR3 spans 14 amino acids. Germline CDR1 is SEHNR and CDR2 is FQNEAQ (reference sequence). V gave up 5 bases and J gave up 2 bases, with 13 bases separating them. The CDR3 DNA is TGTGCCAGCAGCGCCGGATCCGCGGCCTACGAGCAGTACTTC. Encoded protein: CASSAGSAAYEQYF.

This clonotype was seen ten or more times. The rearrangement links TRBV5-1 to TRBJ1-2, with D hard to call. The germline gives CDR1 SGHRS, CDR2 YFSETQ. The CDR3 runs 13 residues. V lost 1 base and J lost 7, with 11 bases in between. This CDR3 reads CASSLQAHLGYTF. The DNA for the CDR3 is TGCGCCAGCAGCTTGCAAGCGCACCTTGGCTACACCTTC.

CDR3 region: CASSYSIWDTQYF. CDR3 DNA: TGTGCCAGCAGTTACTCGATCTGGGATACGCAGTATTTT. The V and J genes are TRBV6-5 and TRBJ2-3; D uncertain. The CDR3 has 13 residues. V lost 0 bases to trimming and J lost 6 bases, with 7 bases between them. Germline V gene sequence: CDR1 MNHEY, CDR2 SVGAGI.

This rearrangement joins TRBV18 to TRBJ1-1; D remains unclear. Trimming pared 1 base from V and 4 bases from J, leaving 10 bases between. The CDR3 is made up of 14 amino acids. CDR1 and CDR2 from the germline V gene are KGHSH and LQKENI. CDR3 sequence reads: CASSPQETSTEAFF. CDR3 nucleotide sequence: TGTGCCAGCTCACCACAGGAGACTTCCACTGAAGCTTTCTTT.

This clonotype appeared a few times. V and J are TRBV27 and TRBJ1-2; a possible D gene is TRBD1 (6 bases). The CDR3 is made up of 18 amino acids. CDR1 MNHEY and CDR2 SMNVEV come from the germline V gene (reference sequence). The germline V and J ends were trimmed by 5 bases and 1 base, with 23 bases remaining between them. In DNA form, the CDR3 reads TGTGCCAGCAGTCGACAACAGCCCCTCAGGGGAAGTAACTATGGCTACACCTTC. This encodes CASSRQQPLRGSNYGYTF.

This chain connects TRBV9 to TRBJ2-2, with TRBD2 as a possible D gene (6 bases). The germline V gene has CDR1 SGDLS and CDR2 YYNGEE. V was shortened by 3 bases and J by 3 bases, with 12 bases between the two germline ends. CDR3 length: 15 residues. The CDR3 sequence is CASSGTSIDTGELFF. The CDR3 DNA is TGTGCCAGCAGCGGCACTAGCATTGACACCGGGGAGCTGTTTTTT.

The rearrangement links TRBV6-5 to TRBJ2-7, with a weak D call TRBD2 (6 bases). This CDR3 spans 15 amino acids. Germline-derived CDR1 and CDR2 are MNHEY and SVGAGI. The germline V and J ends were trimmed by 2 bases and 2 bases, with 13 bases remaining between them. The CDR3 region has the DNA TGTGCCAGCAGTTACGGACGGAGGGGTACCTACGAGCAGTACTTC. Its translation: CASSYGRRGTYEQYF.

In its sample, this clonotype was seen many times. The V call is TRBV10-3, the J call TRBJ1-2; D remains ambiguous. Trimming took off 0 bases at V and 6 bases at J, with 11 bases between the two ends. The length of the CDR3 is 14 residues. Per germline, CDR1 ENHRY and CDR2 SYGVKD. In nucleotides, the CDR3 is TGTGCCATCAGTGAGTCGATGTGGACGGATGGCTACACCTTC. Its protein product is CAISESMWTDGYTF.

The rearrangement joins TRBV7-3 to TRBJ2-7; D remains ambiguous. The V gene lost 3 bases and the J gene lost 3 bases, with 9 bases spanning the gap. CDR3 length: 13 residues. Germline V lookup: CDR1 SGHTA, CDR2 FQGTGA. CDR3 in amino acids: CASSLDGNYEQYF. The CDR3 nucleotides are TGTGCCAGCAGCTTGGACGGAAACTACGAGCAGTACTTC.

The chain has TRBV5-1 and TRBJ1-4, with a possible D match to TRBD1 (6 bases). From germline, CDR1 is SGHRS and CDR2 YFSETQ. Trimming left V 0 bases short and J 8 bases short, with 14 bases between. The CDR3 runs to 15 residues. The CDR3 sequence: CASSLATGSMEKLFF. The CDR3 nucleotides read TGCGCCAGCAGCTTGGCTACAGGGTCCATGGAAAAACTGTTTTTT.

This clonotype has a handful of counts. J is TRBJ1-6 and V is TRBV2; D is uncertain. This CDR3 has 11 residues. CDR1 SNHLY and CDR2 FYNNEI come from the germline V gene. Between the trimmed V and J ends, which lost 5 bases and 12 bases, there was a span of 8 bases. The CDR3 sequence: CASSRMIPLHF. The CDR3, as DNA: TGTGCCAGCAGTCGGATGATACCCCTCCACTTT.

The chain has TRBV19 and TRBJ2-7, with D possibly being TRBD2 (6 bases). Germline CDR1 LNHDA, CDR2 SQIVND (reference sequence). Deletions cut 3 bases from V and 5 bases from J, with 17 bases between. The CDR3 has 15 residues. In DNA, the CDR3 is TGTGCCAGTAGTATTGGAGGGCCTAGGGAGGACGAGCAGTACTTC. Encoded protein: CASSIGGPREDEQYF.

The chain carries TRBV9 and TRBJ2-1; 10 bases match TRBD1. The J segment lost 6 bases and the V segment lost 3 bases, leaving 12 bases of the junction unmatched. The germline gives CDR1 SGDLS, CDR2 YYNGEE. The CDR3 length is 17 residues. The CDR3 nucleotides are TGTGCCAGCAGCGCATTTAAGGGACAGGGGATCCTCAATGAGCAGTTCTTC. As protein: CASSAFKGQGILNEQFF.

A few counts support this clonotype. The chain has TRBV20-1 and TRBJ1-5, with TRBD1 matching over 7 bases. CDR3 length: 14 residues. CDR1 is DFQATT and CDR2 is SNEGSKA in the germline V gene (reference sequence). V lost 2 bases and J lost 2; bases outside the gene matches: 3. CDR3 DNA sequence: TGCAGTGCTAGACGGGACAGCGGCAATCAGCCCCAGCATTTT. Translating it yields CSARRDSGNQPQHF.

In this sample, this clonotype turned up a few times. The chain links TRBV20-1 to TRBJ2-1; 10 positions match TRBD2. Germline CDR1 and CDR2: DFQATT and SNEGSKA (reference sequence). V was pared by 6 bases and J by 9 bases, with 8 bases of the junction left unmatched. The CDR3 extends over 13 amino acids. The CDR3 loop is CSARLAGMGEQFF. In DNA form, the CDR3 reads TGCAGTGCCCGACTAGCGGGTATGGGTGAGCAGTTCTTC.

CDR3 in amino acids: CASSFPGWSTEAFF. The CDR3, as DNA: TGTGCCAGCAGTTTCCCAGGGTGGAGCACTGAAGCTTTCTTT. The genes are TRBV12-3 or TRBV12-4 and TRBJ1-1, with D possibly TRBD1 on 5 matching bases. The CDR3 runs to 14 residues. Trimming took 3 bases from V and 4 from J, leaving 12 bases between them.

This clonotype was observed at least ten times. J is TRBJ2-5 and V is TRBV4-2; 7 bases match TRBD2. The CDR3 loop spans 16 amino acids. Germline values: CDR1 LGHNA, CDR2 YNFKEQ. Trimming took 3 bases from V and 2 from J; bases not matched to a gene: 9. Here the CDR3 DNA reads TGTGCCAGCAGCCAGCCGGGCAGCGGGACTCAAGAGACCCAGTACTTC. Residues: CASSQPGSGTQETQYF.

This sequence joins TRBV29-1 and TRBJ1-5; 7 nucleotides match TRBD1. The CDR3 runs 12 residues. The trim removed 4 bases at V and 7 bases at J, leaving 4 bases unmatched. Germline CDR1 is SQVTM and CDR2 is ANQGSEA. The CDR3 sequence: CSVAAGGQPQHF. Written as DNA, the CDR3 is TGCAGCGTTGCGGCAGGGGGGCAGCCCCAGCATTTT. Supplemented by reference TRBV29-1 and TRBJ1-5, the full variable domain reads SAVISQKPSRDICQRGTSLTIQCQVDSQVTMMFWYRQQPGQSLTLIATANQGSEATYESGFVIDKFPISRPNLTFSTLTVSNMSPEDSSIYLCSVAAGGQPQHFGDGTRLSIL.

The sample holds a few counts of this clonotype. The V and J genes are TRBV20-1 and TRBJ1-4; D may be TRBD1 (5 bases). V was cut by 2 bases and J by 0 bases, with 22 bases left in between. The CDR3 loop spans 19 amino acids. Germline-derived CDR1 and CDR2 are DFQATT and SNEGSKA (reference sequence). The CDR3: CSARPPGGDRVATNEKLFF. DNA for the CDR3: TGCAGTGCTAGACCTCCCGGAGGGGACCGCGTTGCAACTAATGAAAAACTGTTTTTT.

This clonotype came up a few times. The genes are TRBV12-3 or TRBV12-4 and TRBJ2-7; D gene ambiguous. Trimming took 2 bases from V and 2 from J, leaving 10 bases between them. The CDR3 is 14 residues long. The CDR3 bases are TGTGCCAGCAGTTTATACGGACCCACCTACGAGCAGTACTTC. This codes for CASSLYGPTYEQYF.

The rearrangement uses TRBV27 and TRBJ1-2; D is unclear. CDR3 size: 13 residues. The V end lost 2 bases, the J end lost 6 bases, and 10 bases lay between the germline ends. Germline-derived CDR1 and CDR2 are MNHEY and SMNVEV (reference sequence). Here the CDR3 reads CASSLRSFDGYTF. CDR3 bases: TGTGCCAGCAGTTTAAGGTCATTTGATGGCTACACCTTC.

The gene calls are TRBV7-9 and TRBJ1-2; 12 bases match TRBD1. This CDR3 has 14 residues. The germline V gene encodes CDR1 SEHNR and CDR2 FQNEAQ (reference sequence). Losses at the gene ends were 8 bases for V and 2 bases for J; bases not matched to a gene: 3. The CDR3 bases are TGTGCCAGCGGGACAGGGGGCGCGAACTATGGCTACACCTTC. This encodes CASGTGGANYGYTF.

This clonotype was seen a handful of times. The chain is built from TRBV11-3 and TRBJ2-5, with TRBD1 matching over 7 bases. Trimming took 3 bases from V and 2 from J; bases not matched to a gene: 3. CDR3 length: 14 residues. The V gene's germline CDR1 is SGHNT and CDR2 YENEEA. Here the CDR3 DNA reads TGTGCCAGCAGCTTTCGGACAGGACAAGAGACCCAGTACTTC. It encodes CASSFRTGQETQYF.

The chain couples TRBV27 to TRBJ1-1, with TRBD1 matching over 7 bases. This CDR3 comprises 16 residues. Looked up from germline, CDR1 is MNHEY and CDR2 is SMNVEV (reference sequence). The V segment lost 6 bases and the J segment 0 bases; nucleotides outside the gene matches: 10. The CDR3 nucleotides are TGTGCCAGCAGCCTTAGACAGGGATTAATGAACACTGAAGCTTTCTTT. This codes for CASSLRQGLMNTEAFF.